This TCR beta chain was profiled in a study of blood T cell repertoires in COVID-19 (dated by TCRdb to between 2020 and 2021). Background on the whole study: Samples covering the acute and convalescent phases of COVID-19 were provided by collaborators in the United States, Italy and Spain. The material from the prospective study consisted of cDNA or gDNA derived from T cells, B-cell-depleted T cells, or PBMCs. Deeply sampled blood TCRbeta repertoires from subjects exposed to, actively infected with, or recovered from COVID-19 were included in the dataset. A freely available public database, intended as a resource for researchers studying the immune response to SARS-CoV-2, is where the repertoires were released. The samples were drawn from two sources: the first 160 participants of the ongoing ImmuneRACE study, and some 1,300 subjects contributed by 6 global collaborators. Sample metadata almost always included a de-identified subject ID, COVID-19 status, age in years and sex. Where available, HLA class I and class II types were taken from metadata supplied by the sample provider and were not determined by assay-based typing. The paper as a whole reports these results and caveats: Clinical and demographic metadata were provided uncurated, with the amount varying by source and participant.

The CDR3 runs 15 residues from the cysteine to the phenylalanine. Only the CDR3 region is kept as DNA, spanning 45 bases read in frame from base 1. From a lookup of the germline V gene, CDR1 and CDR2 are MNHNS and SASEGT. V is reduced by 3 bases and J by 3 bases, leaving a spacing of 15 bases between them. In Seattle, one collaborating source enrolled patients while the infection was active and tracked those patients longitudinally over the course of disease. The collaborating institutions used their own protocols to collect whole blood in K2EDTA tubes. Collaborator samples were shipped for TCRbeta analysis as frozen whole blood, isolated PBMCs, or DNA extracted from either sample type. TCRbeta CDR3 regions were amplified from genomic DNA using the immunoSEQ Assay, a bias-controlled multiplex PCR. Per the source publication's procedure: Nucleated cell counts per sample were estimated from amplification of reference gene primers within the assay. Sequence reads were collapsed and filtered to measure the absolute abundance of every unique TCRbeta CDR3 rearrangement. Productive Simpson clonality was computed per sample as the square root of Simpson's diversity index over productive rearrangements. Held by TCRdb, this immuneACCESS table contains in-frame sequences only and omits some clones. Under half of the omission traces to an unresolved V gene where checked; the cause of the rest is unknown. V, J and clone size derive from that table, while D and trimming were established from the DNA sequence. The sample table shows about 320,000 clones, and roughly 89% are seen once. Roughly 11% of the sample belongs to the ten largest clones.

Details on this clone: Its specific antigen is unknown. Base quality data are lacking; no much larger clone is found one base away.

The sequence is built from TRBV6-1 and TRBJ2-7; no D segment can be confidently identified. This receptor was identified in a woman aged 25 to 39 with COVID-19, enrolled during active disease. The sample consisted of peripheral blood. In nucleotide form, the sequence is TGTGCCAGCAGTGAGATGGTGGGCAGAGACTACGAGCAGTACTTC. Its translation is CASSEMVGRDYEQYF.